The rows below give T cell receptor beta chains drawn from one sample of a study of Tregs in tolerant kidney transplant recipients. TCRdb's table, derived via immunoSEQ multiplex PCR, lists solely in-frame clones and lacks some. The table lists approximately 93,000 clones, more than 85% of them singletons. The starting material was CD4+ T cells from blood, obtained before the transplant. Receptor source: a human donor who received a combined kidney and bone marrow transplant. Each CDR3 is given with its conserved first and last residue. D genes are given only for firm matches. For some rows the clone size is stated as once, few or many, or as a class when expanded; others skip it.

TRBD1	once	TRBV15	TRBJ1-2	CATSRERDRGLGYTF	TGTGCCACCAGCAGAGAACGGGACAGGGGGCTTGGCTACACCTTC
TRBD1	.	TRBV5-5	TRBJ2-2	CASCPLRDSSNTGELFF	TGTGCCAGCTGTCCACTAAGGGACAGCTCGAACACCGGGGAGCTGTTTTTT
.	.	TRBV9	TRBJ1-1	CASSVAAVTEAFF	TGTGCCAGCAGCGTAGCGGCGGTCACTGAAGCTTTCTTT
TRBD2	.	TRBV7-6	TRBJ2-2	CASSYTGTTQAGELFF	TGTGCCAGCAGCTACACCGGGACTACCCAGGCCGGGGAGCTGTTTTTT
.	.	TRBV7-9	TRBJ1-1	CASSLAGRPSMNTEAFF	TGTGCCAGCAGCTTAGCGGGCAGGCCTAGCATGAACACTGAAGCTTTCTTT
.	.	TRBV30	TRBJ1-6	CAWSSLGVGDSPLHF	TGTGCCTGGTCCTCACTCGGGGTTGGGGATTCCCCCCTCCACTTT
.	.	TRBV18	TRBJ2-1	CASSPWDSLLSSAYNEQFF	TGTGCCAGCTCTCCTTGGGACAGCCTACTCTCTAGCGCCTACAATGAGCAGTTCTTC
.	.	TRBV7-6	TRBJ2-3	CASSSRVTDTQYF	TGTGCCAGCAGCTCGAGAGTCACAGATACGCAGTATTTT
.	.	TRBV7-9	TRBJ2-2	CASSPSNQAGELFF	TGTGCCAGCAGCCCATCCAACCAGGCCGGGGAGCTGTTTTTT
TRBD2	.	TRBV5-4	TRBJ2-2	CASSWSGRVVDTGELFF	TGTGCCAGCAGTTGGAGCGGGAGGGTGGTGGACACCGGGGAGCTGTTTTTT
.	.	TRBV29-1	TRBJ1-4	CSVGFRGAEKLFF	TGCAGCGTTGGTTTTAGGGGTGCCGAAAAACTGTTTTTT
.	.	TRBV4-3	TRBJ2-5	CASSQVPGHPSMGTQYF	TGCGCCAGCAGCCAAGTACCGGGACACCCCTCCATGGGGACCCAGTACTTC
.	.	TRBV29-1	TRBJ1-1	CSVEVRGITEAFF	TGCAGCGTCGAAGTGCGAGGGATCACTGAAGCTTTCTTT
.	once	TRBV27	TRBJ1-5	CASSFSSLGGNQPQHF	TGTGCCAGCAGTTTTAGTTCATTGGGCGGCAATCAGCCCCAGCATTTT
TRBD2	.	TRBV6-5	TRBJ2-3	CASSISGGALTQYF	TGTGCCAGCAGCATTAGCGGGGGGGCACTGACGCAGTATTTT
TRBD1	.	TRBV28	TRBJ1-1	CASSLGTGGDRGVEAFF	TGTGCCAGCAGTTTGGGTACAGGTGGGGACAGGGGTGTTGAAGCTTTCTTT
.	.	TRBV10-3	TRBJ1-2	CAISEWGVGGGYTF	TGTGCCATCAGTGAGTGGGGGGTTGGCGGTGGCTACACCTTC
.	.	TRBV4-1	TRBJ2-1	CASSQDVTENEQFF	TGCGCCAGCAGCCAAGATGTTACAGAAAATGAGCAGTTCTTC
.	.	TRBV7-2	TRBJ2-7	CASRRSGAATYEQYF	TGTGCCAGCAGGCGAAGTGGCGCGGCTACCTACGAGCAGTACTTC
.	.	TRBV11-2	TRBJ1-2	CASSLRAGNGYTF	TGTGCCAGCAGCTTACGGGCGGGGAATGGCTACACCTTC
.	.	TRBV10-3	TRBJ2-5	CAISENRNGQETQYF	TGTGCCATCAGTGAGAACAGGAACGGGCAAGAGACCCAGTACTTC
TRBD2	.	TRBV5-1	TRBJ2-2	CASSPFWTSGAGGELFF	TGCGCCAGCAGCCCCTTTTGGACTAGCGGGGCGGGCGGGGAGCTGTTTTTT
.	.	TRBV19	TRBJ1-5	CASSIVSDRNQPQHF	TGTGCCAGTAGTATAGTCTCGGACAGAAATCAGCCCCAGCATTTT
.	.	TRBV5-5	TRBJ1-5	CASSSDSPNQPQHF	TGTGCCAGCAGCTCCGACAGCCCCAATCAGCCCCAGCATTTT
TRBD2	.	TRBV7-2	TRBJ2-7	CASSLGGLAGAYEQYF	TGTGCCAGCAGCTTAGGAGGACTAGCGGGAGCCTACGAGCAGTACTTC
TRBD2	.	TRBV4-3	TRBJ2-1	CASSQDQVAGNSYNEQFF	TGCGCCAGCAGCCAAGATCAGGTAGCGGGAAACTCCTACAATGAGCAGTTCTTC
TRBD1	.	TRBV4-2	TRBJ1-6	CASSRKSRGQNNSPLHF	TGTGCCAGCAGCCGCAAGTCCAGGGGACAGAATAATTCACCCCTCCACTTT
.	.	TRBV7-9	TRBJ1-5	CASSKGFGNQPQHF	TGTGCCAGCAGCAAAGGTTTCGGGAACCAGCCCCAGCATTTT
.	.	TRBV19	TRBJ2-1	CASSRGANGPNEQFF	TGTGCCAGTAGCCGAGGCGCTAACGGTCCCAATGAGCAGTTCTTC
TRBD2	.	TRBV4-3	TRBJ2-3	CASSHAGGLFDTQYF	TGCGCCAGCAGCCACGCGGGGGGGCTATTTGATACGCAGTATTTT
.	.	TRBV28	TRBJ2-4	CASSFMEPTRTKNIQYF	TGTGCCAGCAGTTTTATGGAACCGACACGAACCAAAAACATTCAGTACTTC
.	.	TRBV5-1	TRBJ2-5	CASSLEGGETQYF	TGCGCCAGCAGCTTGGAGGGCGGGGAGACCCAGTACTTC
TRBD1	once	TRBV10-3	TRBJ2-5	CAISASGDRERETQYF	TGTGCCATCAGTGCGTCGGGGGACAGGGAGAGAGAGACCCAGTACTTC
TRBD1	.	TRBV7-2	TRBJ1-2	CASSLVYHRGLYGYTF	TGTGCCAGCAGCTTAGTTTACCACAGGGGTCTCTATGGCTACACCTTC
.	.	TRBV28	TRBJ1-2	CASSLHFQPTGSSGYTF	TGTGCCAGCAGTCTACATTTTCAACCAACAGGGTCAAGCGGCTACACCTTC
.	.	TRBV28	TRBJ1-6	CASSFLRTSNSPLHF	TGTGCCAGCAGTTTTCTTAGGACAAGTAATTCACCCCTCCACTTT
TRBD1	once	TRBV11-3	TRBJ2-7	CASSFGQGGLYEQYF	TGTGCCAGCAGCTTCGGACAGGGGGGTCTCTACGAGCAGTACTTC
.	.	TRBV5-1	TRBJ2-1	CASSLGGMGTLQFF	TGCGCCAGCAGCTTGGGCGGTATGGGGACTCTTCAGTTCTTC
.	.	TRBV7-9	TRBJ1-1	CASSLGRGYTEAFF	TGTGCCAGCAGCTTAGGTCGAGGGTACACTGAAGCTTTCTTT
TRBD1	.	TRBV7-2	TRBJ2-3	CASSRDRGFSTDTQYF	TGTGCCAGCAGCCGGGACAGGGGTTTCAGTACAGATACGCAGTATTTT
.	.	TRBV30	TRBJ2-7	CARSVRGNYEQYF	TGTGCCCGGAGTGTTCGGGGAAACTACGAGCAGTACTTC
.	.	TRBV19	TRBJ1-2	CASSIDSTGVTF	TGTGCCAGTAGTATCGACTCTACTGGAGTCACCTTC
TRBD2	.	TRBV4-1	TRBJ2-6	CASSQGIAGTSGANVLTF	TGCGCCAGCAGCCAAGGCATAGCGGGGACCTCTGGGGCCAACGTCCTGACTTTC
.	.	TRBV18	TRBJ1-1	CASSPLQGRYTEAFF	TGTGCCAGCTCACCACTTCAGGGGCGATACACTGAAGCTTTCTTT
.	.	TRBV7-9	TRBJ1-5	CASSLTGGNQPQHF	TGTGCCAGCAGCCTTACGGGGGGGAATCAGCCCCAGCATTTT